The sequence of this TCR beta chain was determined in a study of blood T cell repertoires in COVID-19. Looking at the study overall: The United States, Italy and Spain were the sources of the acute and convalescent COVID-19 samples. Nucleic acid was either cDNA or gDNA, and it came from T cells, B-cell-depleted T cells, or PBMCs.

V was clipped by 2 bases and J by 2 bases; unmatched bases: 22. Germline lookup yields CDR1 SGHRS and CDR2 YFSETQ. The CDR3 has 21 residues. Per the study methods: Amplified reference gene primers provided the basis for estimating nucleated cell counts. Only in-frame clones appear in the TCRdb table, and some are missing; sequencing was by immunoSEQ multiplex PCR. V and J calls and clone size follow that table, whereas D and trimming were derived from the DNA. Counted here are roughly 75,000 clones, around 84% occurring once; the ten biggest clones make up approximately 0.83%. The clonotype comes from an older woman with acute or convalescent COVID-19. The sample taken for sequencing was peripheral blood. The chain uses TRBV5-1 and TRBJ2-3; the match to TRBD1 covers 8 bases. The CDR3 sequence is CASSFRPRGRREPGITDTQYF. The CDR3, as DNA: TGCGCCAGCAGCTTTCGTCCCAGGGGGCGCCGAGAACCCGGGATCACAGATACGCAGTATTTT.